This T cell receptor beta chain is drawn from a study of blood T cells in healthy people across ages. Study conclusions and caveats: A roughly linear age-dependent decrease characterized TCR beta diversity per million T cells. PBMCs went unsorted, and a conclusive naive versus antigen-experienced comparison was therefore prevented.

Germline assignment: CDR1 MDHEN and CDR2 SYDVKM. The CDR3 is 14 amino acids. With 7 bases removed from V and 4 bases from J, the gap between germline ends came to 14 bases. A sample-barcoded 5' primer and a J-beta primer mix were used in a second PCR of roughly 6 to 11 cycles. Every cDNA molecule carried a tag from a template-switch adaptor bearing 12 random nucleotides. MiXCR was run by TCRdb on the 5' RACE reads, yielding one entry per CDR3 protein. This sample has about 1.4 million distinct CDR3 sequences, with approximately 59% found just once. A remark on this clonotype: The antigen remains unidentified.

This chain connects TRBV28 to TRBJ1-5; D possibly corresponds to TRBD1 (5 bases). This receptor was identified in a man between 18 and 29 years old in good health. Material: blood. CDR3 in amino acids: CASTQGPQNQPQHF. The DNA for the CDR3 is TGTGCCAGCACCCAGGGACCCCAGAATCAGCCCCAGCATTTT. The full variable domain, in which reference TRBV28 and TRBJ1-5 provide the parts outside the CDR3, is DVKVTQSSRYLVKRTGEKVFLECVQDMDHENMFWYRQDPGLGLRLIYFSYDVKMKEKGDIPEGYSVSREKKERFSLILESASTNQTSMYLCASTQGPQNQPQHFGDGTRLSIL.